This T cell receptor beta chain comes out of a study of blood T cell repertoires in COVID-19. Authors' methods: Estimation of nucleated cell counts relied on the amplification of reference gene primers. Here immunoSEQ multiplex PCR was the method, and the copy in TCRdb shows in-frame clones only, minus some. Clone size and the V and J calls come from that table; the DNA yielded D and trimming. The data hold approximately 150,000 clones, with about nine tenths observed a single time. The TCR was taken from a man over 45 who had recovered from COVID-19. The sequenced material came from peripheral blood.

CDR3 nucleotides: TGTGCCAGCAGCCCAGGGGCTAGCGGGGGCACCGGGGAGCTGTTTTTT. Translated: CASSPGASGGTGELFF. The rearrangement uses TRBV3-1 (or the pseudogene TRBV3-2) and TRBJ2-2; 10 bases agree with TRBD2. Losses at the gene ends were 4 bases for V and 4 bases for J; bases not matched to a gene: 6. The CDR3 totals 16 residues. The germline CDR1 and CDR2 sequences are LGHDT and YNNKEL (reference sequence).